The 2 T cell receptor beta chains below were found in one sample sequenced in a study of T cells in Graves' hyperthyroidism and ophthalmopathy. What was amplified from RNA transcripts were TCR beta CDR3 regions. First-round RT-PCR targeting the TCR CDR3 was performed with the HTBI primer set. In TCRdb, the multiplex PCR reads were re-called with MiXCR into one record per CDR3 protein. The sample shows more than 450,000 distinct CDR3 sequences, roughly 21% of them seen only once. What was sequenced was blood. These receptors all stem from a middle-aged man with Graves' ophthalmopathy.

This clonotype was counted a few times. V is TRBV20-1 and J is TRBJ2-7, with no clear D. The V gene lost 6 bases and the J gene lost 3 bases, with 18 bases spanning the gap. Germline assignment: CDR1 DFQATT and CDR2 SNEGSKA (reference sequence). CDR3 length: 14 residues. CDR3: CSAFRLGRDYEQYF. The CDR3 coding sequence is TGCAGTGCATTCCGATTGGGAAGGGACTACGAGCAGTACTTC.

In this sample, this clonotype turned up a few times. This chain connects TRBV30 to TRBJ1-1; tentative D call: TRBD1 (6 bases). The V gene's germline CDR1 is GTSNPN and CDR2 SVGIG (reference sequence). Between the trimmed V and J ends, which lost 0 bases and 6 bases, there was a span of 17 bases. This CDR3 spans 15 amino acids. The chain's CDR3 is CAWSVLSERGSEAFF. The CDR3 DNA reads TGTGCCTGGAGTGTACTTTCTGAGAGGGGGTCTGAAGCTTTCTTT.